This is a list of T cell receptor beta chains from one sample in a study of long-term antiretroviral therapy in people with HIV. The repertoire was sequenced with immunoSEQ multiplex PCR; TCRdb's copy has only in-frame clones and lacks some. The sample records tens of thousands of clones, about 94% being singletons. The starting material was unsorted PBMCs, obtained 9.2 years after starting antiretroviral therapy. The receptor set was obtained from a man aged 25 to 40 with HIV. Both conserved end residues are part of each CDR3. A D gene is named only where the DNA matches it firmly. Clone size, where shown, is once, few, many, or a class for clones that have expanded.

>-|TRBD1|15|TRBV5-6|TRBJ1-6
CASSDGQGLHSPLHF
TGTGCCAGCAGCGATGGACAGGGGCTCCATTCACCCCTCCACTTT
>-|TRBD1|15|TRBV6-5|TRBJ1-2
CASSWGTGELYGYTF
TGTGCCAGCAGTTGGGGGACAGGGGAGCTCTATGGCTACACCTTC
>-|-|16|TRBV19|TRBJ2-6
CASSIGGGRGANVLTF
TGTGCCAGTAGTATAGGGGGGGGCCGTGGGGCCAACGTCCTGACTTTC
>-|-|14|TRBV7-9|TRBJ1-2
CASTLGGADYGYTF
TGTGCCAGCACCCTAGGGGGGGCTGACTATGGCTACACCTTC
>-|TRBD1|15|TRBV2|TRBJ2-1
CASMELGQIYNEQFF
TGTGCCAGCATGGAGTTGGGACAGATCTACAATGAGCAGTTCTTC
>-|-|16|TRBV4-1|TRBJ2-5
CASSPSPQVRKETQYF
TGCGCCAGCAGCCCTTCCCCGCAGGTTAGAAAAGAGACCCAGTACTTC
>-|-|14|TRBV5-1|TRBJ1-4
CASSSGRVNEKLFF
TGCGCCAGCAGCTCCGGACGGGTTAATGAAAAACTGTTTTTT
>-|TRBD1|14|TRBV2|TRBJ1-3
CARHTGDSGNTIYF
TGTGCCAGACACACAGGGGACTCTGGAAACACCATATATTTT
>-|-|14|TRBV28|TRBJ2-5
CASSLYRARETQYF
TGTGCCAGCAGTTTGTATAGGGCTCGTGAGACCCAGTACTTC
>-|-|13|TRBV6-4|TRBJ1-5
CASSSGANQPQHF
TGTGCCAGCAGTTCAGGTGCCAATCAGCCCCAGCATTTT
>-|-|16|TRBV6-1|TRBJ2-2
CAISERGTGTTGELFF
TGTGCCATCAGTGAGAGGGGTACAGGAACCACCGGGGAGCTGTTTTTT
>-|-|11|TRBV5-5|TRBJ1-2
CASSLPPGYTF
TGTGCCAGCAGCCTCCCCCCCGGCTACACCTTC
>-|TRBD1|16|TRBV5-1|TRBJ2-3
CASRLAARTGVHTQYF
TGCGCCAGCAGGTTGGCTGCTCGGACAGGGGTCCATACGCAGTATTTT
>-|-|16|TRBV6-1|TRBJ1-5
CASSETLGRNNQPQHF
TGTGCCAGCAGTGAAACCTTAGGCAGAAACAATCAGCCCCAGCATTTT
>-|TRBD1|15|TRBV6-5|TRBJ2-5
CASTHSRDSQETQYF
TGTGCCAGCACTCACTCCCGGGACAGTCAAGAGACCCAGTACTTC
>-|-|15|TRBV6-1|TRBJ2-3
CASSEAGGRTDTQYF
TGTGCCAGCAGTGAAGCGGGGGGACGCACAGATACGCAGTATTTT
>-|-|16|TRBV15|TRBJ1-4
CATSRDRGRGGEKLFF
TGTGCCACCAGCAGAGATCGGGGCAGGGGAGGCGAAAAACTGTTTTTT
>-|TRBD1|16|TRBV5-1|TRBJ2-3
CASSTGQGAMTDTQYF
TGCGCCAGCAGCACAGGACAGGGGGCTATGACAGATACGCAGTATTTT
>-|TRBD1|18|TRBV4-2|TRBJ2-3
CASSQDLRQGVGTDTQYF
TGTGCCAGCAGCCAAGACCTTAGACAGGGGGTAGGCACAGATACGCAGTATTTT
>once|-|13|TRBV7-8|TRBJ2-5
CASSRDRQETQYF
TGTGCCAGCAGTCGAGACAGACAAGAGACCCAGTACTTC
>-|-|13|TRBV11-2|TRBJ2-2
CASNLDYTGELFF
TGTGCCAGCAACCTCGACTACACCGGGGAGCTGTTTTTT
>-|-|15|TRBV11-2|TRBJ2-1
CASSFGRSLINEQFF
TGTGCCAGCAGCTTCGGGAGAAGCCTAATTAATGAGCAGTTCTTC
>-|-|13|TRBV4-1|TRBJ1-5
CASSQALGQPQHF
TGCGCCAGCAGCCAGGCGTTAGGGCAGCCCCAGCATTTT
>-|-|14|TRBV4-2|TRBJ1-2
CASSQATGSFGYTF
TGTGCCAGCAGCCAGGCGACAGGATCGTTTGGCTACACCTTC
>-|TRBD1|14|TRBV2|TRBJ1-6
CASSAGTGNSPLHF
TGTGCCAGCAGTGCCGGGACAGGGAATTCACCCCTCCACTTT
>once|TRBD1|16|TRBV15|TRBJ2-5
CATSYLDRERFETQYF
TGTGCCACCAGCTACTTGGACAGGGAAAGGTTCGAGACCCAGTACTTC
>once|TRBD1|15|TRBV11-1|TRBJ2-5
CASSSGQGYQETQYF
TGTGCCAGCAGCTCGGGACAGGGGTACCAAGAGACCCAGTACTTC
>-|-|16|TRBV5-1|TRBJ2-2
CASSSPGEGAAGELFF
TGCGCCAGCAGCTCCCCCGGGGAAGGGGCCGCCGGGGAGCTGTTTTTT
>-|TRBD1|15|TRBV6-6|TRBJ1-3
CASSYGTGQGNTIYF
TGTGCCAGCAGTTACGGGACAGGGCAAGGAAACACCATATATTTT
>-|-|15|TRBV4-1|TRBJ1-2
CASSQDGGGLYGYTF
TGCGCCAGCAGCCAAGACGGCGGGGGACTTTATGGCTACACCTTC
>-|-|14|TRBV6-5|TRBJ1-4
CASSYGDGNEKLFF
TGTGCCAGCAGTTACGGGGATGGGAATGAAAAACTGTTTTTT
>-|-|12|TRBV5-1|TRBJ2-7
CASSLGQFEQYF
TGCGCCAGCAGCTTGGGCCAGTTCGAGCAGTACTTC
>-|-|12|TRBV6-1|TRBJ1-1
CASSESYTEAFF
TGTGCCAGCAGTGAATCGTACACTGAAGCTTTCTTT
>-|TRBD1|18|TRBV2|TRBJ1-6
CASSEAGQGNLRGSPLHF
TGTGCCAGCAGTGAAGCGGGACAGGGGAATCTTCGGGGTTCACCCCTCCACTTT
>once|-|15|TRBV9|TRBJ1-1
CASSVVAGAVTEAFF
TGTGCCAGCAGCGTAGTAGCGGGGGCGGTTACTGAAGCTTTCTTT